What follows are 21 T cell receptor beta chains derived from one specimen sequenced in a study of blood T cell repertoires in COVID-19 (dated by TCRdb to the early 2020s). The library came from the immunoSEQ multiplex PCR assay. The clones in this table, taken by TCRdb from immuneACCESS, are in-frame only. Not every clone is retained; where verified, under half of the shortfall comes from an unresolved V gene, and the cause of the rest is unknown. The sample table contains roughly 410,000 clones; only one count was recorded for about 87% of them. Of the sample, 2% to 2.5% falls within the top ten clones. Material: peripheral blood. Source of these receptors: a woman aged 60-75 years with COVID-19, enrolled during active disease.

CDR3 in amino acids: CASSTMNRGEKLFF. DNA for the CDR3: TGTGCCAGCAGCACCATGAACAGGGGTGAAAAACTGTTTTTT. J is TRBJ1-4 and V is TRBV3-1 (or the pseudogene TRBV3-2), with 7 bases identical to TRBD1. This CDR3 spans 14 amino acids. V was pared by 5 bases and J by 7 bases, with 7 bases of the junction left unmatched. Germline CDR1 reads LGHDT; CDR2 reads YNNKEL (reference sequence).

V gene TRBV12-3 or TRBV12-4 combines with J gene TRBJ2-5; the D gene is possibly TRBD1 (6 bases). The CDR3 has 13 amino acids. Trimming left V 6 bases short and J 5 bases short, with 13 bases between. The CDR3 protein is CASSRDQGETQYF. CDR3 coding DNA: TGTGCCAGCAGCCGGGACCAGGGGGAGACCCAGTACTTC.

The genes are TRBV30 and TRBJ2-1; weak D call: TRBD1 (6 bases). The CDR3 loop spans 16 amino acids. With 5 bases removed from V and 7 bases from J, the gap between germline ends came to 24 bases. Germline CDR1 and CDR2: GTSNPN and SVGIG (reference sequence). This chain's CDR3 is CAWVQSYGQKKNEQFF. CDR3 in DNA: TGTGCCTGGGTCCAATCTTATGGACAGAAAAAGAATGAGCAGTTCTTC.

V is TRBV29-1 and J is TRBJ1-2; D is perhaps TRBD1 (5 bases). Germline loops: CDR1 SQVTM, CDR2 ANQGSEA. V was cut by 1 base and J by 6 bases, with 12 bases left in between. CDR3 length: 13 residues. CDR3 bases: TGCAGCGTTGAAGGGGCGGGGGTCAATGGCTACACCTTC. Its protein product is CSVEGAGVNGYTF.

The rearrangement uses TRBV6-5 and TRBJ2-3; maybe TRBD2 (6 bases). From germline, CDR1 is MNHEY and CDR2 SVGAGI. Trimming left V 3 bases short and J 2 bases short, with 9 bases between. The CDR3 sequence is 14 residues long. The CDR3 loop reads CASSYRDSTDTQYF. The CDR3 DNA follows: TGTGCCAGCAGTTATCGGGACTCCACAGATACGCAGTATTTT.

This sequence joins TRBV7-3 and TRBJ1-1, with TRBD1 as a possible D gene (6 bases). In germline, CDR1 is SGHTA, CDR2 FQGTGA. V dropped 5 bases and J dropped 1 base, with 11 bases sitting between them. This CDR3 is built from 14 residues. CDR3 residues: CASSPTGGNTEAFF. The CDR3 DNA is TGTGCCAGCAGCCCGACAGGCGGGAACACTGAAGCTTTCTTT.

The genes are TRBV5-5 and TRBJ1-5, with D possibly matching TRBD1 (5 bases). Germline CDR1 reads SGHKS; CDR2 reads YYEKEE (reference sequence). The germline V and J ends were trimmed by 3 bases and 5 bases, with 9 bases remaining between them. The CDR3 consists of 13 residues. The CDR3 DNA is TGTGCCAGCAGCTCAGGGCCTCATCAGCCCCAGCATTTT. It is translated as CASSSGPHQPQHF.

The CDR3 here is CASTPTVSIIGETQYF. The CDR3 nucleotides are TGTGCCAGCACCCCGACAGTTTCTATCATAGGAGAGACCCAGTACTTC. J is TRBJ2-5 and V is TRBV7-9; weak D call: TRBD1 (5 bases). Trimming pared 7 bases from V and 4 bases from J, leaving 22 bases between. CDR3 length equals 16 residues. Germline lookup yields CDR1 SEHNR and CDR2 FQNEAQ (reference sequence).

The chain employs TRBV24-1 and TRBJ1-2; 10 bases are shared with TRBD1. The germline CDR1 and CDR2 sequences are KGHDR and SFDVKD. The CDR3 runs 14 residues. V shed 3 bases and J 7 bases; nucleotides not matched to a gene: 4. DNA of the CDR3: TGTGCCACCAGTGATACCAGGACAGGGGGTGGCTACACCTTC. It translates to CATSDTRTGGGYTF.

This chain links TRBV10-3 with TRBJ2-1; D perhaps matches TRBD1 (5 bases). Germline loops: CDR1 ENHRY, CDR2 SYGVKD. Trimming shortened V by 2 bases and J by 3 bases, and 11 bases separated the two germline ends. CDR3 length equals 15 residues. The CDR3 spells CAISERGNNYNEQFF. In DNA form, the CDR3 reads TGTGCCATCAGTGAGAGGGGTAATAACTACAATGAGCAGTTCTTC.

The V and J genes are TRBV28 and TRBJ1-2; the D gene is possibly TRBD1 (5 bases). Germline lookup yields CDR1 MDHEN and CDR2 SYDVKM. The CDR3 has 14 amino acids. Trimming cost V 11 bases and J 4 bases, with 20 bases left between them. CDR3 region: CAASTSGGLYGYTF. CDR3 bases: TGTGCCGCCAGCACATCGGGGGGACTCTATGGCTACACCTTC.

The chain has TRBV2 and TRBJ2-5; 8 nucleotides line up with TRBD2. The CDR3 spans 14 residues. The V segment lost 11 bases and the J segment 5 bases; nucleotides outside the gene matches: 13. CDR1 is SNHLY, CDR2 FYNNEI, per germline. In nucleotides, the CDR3 is TGTGCCGGAACCTGGCGGGGGGCCGAGGAGACCCAGTACTTC. This codes for CAGTWRGAEETQYF.

The chain couples TRBV5-4 to TRBJ2-5; 11 bases map to TRBD2. Germline values: CDR1 SGHNT, CDR2 YYREEE (reference sequence). The trim removed 0 bases at V and 1 base at J, leaving 2 bases unmatched. This CDR3 has 16 residues. The CDR3 spells CASSLALAGGQETQYF. DNA for the CDR3: TGTGCCAGCAGCTTGGCCCTAGCGGGGGGCCAAGAGACCCAGTACTTC.

The chain carries TRBV7-9 and TRBJ1-1; the match to TRBD1 covers 7 bases. Trimming took 6 bases from V and 1 from J; bases not matched to a gene: 11. This CDR3 has 16 residues. Germline V gene sequence: CDR1 SEHNR, CDR2 FQNEAQ (reference sequence). CDR3 residues: CASREPGQRGNTEAFF. The CDR3 DNA sequence: TGTGCCAGCAGGGAACCGGGACAGAGGGGGAACACTGAAGCTTTCTTT.

This rearrangement joins TRBV3-1 (or the pseudogene TRBV3-2) to TRBJ1-6, with D possibly matching TRBD1 (5 bases). The V end was cut by 5 bases, the J end by 5 bases, with 13 bases between. Germline loops: CDR1 LGHDT, CDR2 YNNKEL (reference sequence). The CDR3 length is 15 residues. The CDR3 nucleotides read TGTGCCAGCAGCTACGGGACTCAGGATAATTCACCCCTCCACTTT. As protein: CASSYGTQDNSPLHF.

The sample holds one count of this clone. The chain couples TRBV11-2 to TRBJ2-7; D possibly corresponds to TRBD2 (6 bases). The V and J ends lost 5 bases and 0 bases respectively, with 17 bases between them. Germline CDR1 and CDR2: SGHAT and FQNNGV. The CDR3 has 16 amino acids. The CDR3 bases are TGTGCCAGCAGCACGACCCGGGACTGGAACTCCTACGAGCAGTACTTC. It encodes CASSTTRDWNSYEQYF.

DNA for the CDR3: TGTGCCAGCTCACCAGGCGGAACCCCGGGCACCGGGGAGCTGTTTTTT. Translated, it gives CASSPGGTPGTGELFF. The chain joins TRBV18 to TRBJ2-2; no clear D. Trimming removed 2 bases from V and 4 bases from J, with 14 bases in between. CDR1 is KGHSH, CDR2 LQKENI, per germline. This CDR3 region has 16 residues.

The gene calls are TRBV6-2 or TRBV6-3 and TRBJ2-5, with 9 bases aligning to TRBD2. V was clipped by 3 bases and J by 2 bases; unmatched bases: 4. The CDR3 consists of 15 residues. Germline V lookup: CDR1 MNHEY, CDR2 SVGEGT. CDR3 coding DNA: TGTGCCAGCAGTTATGGGCTAGCGGGGCAAGAGACCCAGTACTTC. Protein sequence: CASSYGLAGQETQYF.

The chain links TRBV4-1 to TRBJ2-1, with D perhaps TRBD2 (5 bases). V gave up 1 base and J gave up 2 bases, with 9 bases separating them. The CDR3 contains 15 residues. CDR1 and CDR2 (germline): MGHRA, YSYEKL. Here the CDR3 DNA reads TGCGCCAGCAGCCAAGGAACCGGGACCTACAATGAGCAGTTCTTC. This gives the protein CASSQGTGTYNEQFF.

This chain joins TRBV30 and TRBJ2-2, with 9 bases that match TRBD1. From germline, CDR1 is GTSNPN and CDR2 SVGIG (reference sequence). This CDR3 region has 14 residues. V lost 5 bases, J lost 2 bases, and 3 bases stayed unmatched. The CDR3 DNA is TGTGCCTGGGAGACAGGGGGTAACACCGGGGAGCTGTTTTTT. Residues: CAWETGGNTGELFF.

This clone was seen a handful of times. This sequence joins TRBV3-1 (or the pseudogene TRBV3-2) and TRBJ2-5; 7 bases are a match to TRBD2. Germline V lookup: CDR1 LGHDT, CDR2 YNNKEL (reference sequence). V was clipped by 11 bases and J by 2 bases; unmatched bases: 17. The CDR3 covers 16 residues. The CDR3 loop is CAASSRSGGLQETQYF. CDR3 DNA sequence: TGTGCCGCAAGCTCGCGGTCGGGGGGACTTCAAGAGACCCAGTACTTC.